This paragraph reports one T cell receptor (beta chain). Its antigen remains unknown. The germline V gene has CDR1 DFQATT and CDR2 SNEGSKA (reference sequence). This CDR3 has 13 amino acids. V was clipped by 5 bases and J by 3 bases, with 13 bases between them. This sample is drawn from a study of T-cell reconstitution after alpha-beta-depleted transplantation in children. General study points: Day-60 TCRbeta diversity that was high in some patients was derived from surviving recipient T cells and thymic progenitors. In patients about two months after transplant, alpha-beta T cells reportedly arose from several hundred expanded graft clones. T-cell counts and diversity were attributed mostly to newly produced T cells one year after transplant.

Using unique molecular identifiers, the investigators prepared the TCRbeta library. MiXCR was run by TCRdb on the PCR reads, yielding one entry per CDR3 protein. This sample yields about 980,000 distinct CDR3 sequences, of which about 26% are seen a single time; roughly 31% belongs to the top ten. This sequence was found in a boy less than two years old who had a stem cell transplant for SCID, so the T cells may come from the graft donor. The rearrangement uses TRBV20-1 and TRBJ1-2; D is unclear. The sequences come from PBMCs, mostly from graft donor cells, collected 360 days after TCRalphabeta/CD19-depleted stem cell transplant. CDR3 protein: CSARHRLDYGYTF. In DNA, the CDR3 is TGCAGTGCTCGACATCGGTTGGACTATGGCTACACCTTC.